The 26 T cell receptor beta chains below were found in one sample sequenced in a study of blood T cell repertoires in COVID-19. Generated by immunoSEQ multiplex PCR, the TCRdb table keeps only in-frame clones and is missing some. The data contain 75,000 to 100,000 clones, just under 90% of them singletons. The source material was peripheral blood. The receptors here all came from a human donor in a cohort sampled during active COVID-19.

The CDR3 is CASRIPGQRTSYNEQFF. For the CDR3, the DNA is TGTGCCAGCAGGATTCCGGGACAGCGTACCTCCTACAATGAGCAGTTCTTC. The chain is built from TRBV11-2 and TRBJ2-1, with 7 bases that match TRBD1. Germline CDR1 is SGHAT and CDR2 is FQNNGV. Trimming took 6 bases from V and 0 from J; bases not matched to a gene: 11. CDR3 length: 17 residues. Drawing the rest from reference TRBV11-2 and TRBJ2-1, the complete variable domain is EAGVAQSPRYKIIEKRQSVAFWCNPISGHATLYWYQQILGQGPKLLIQFQNNGVVDDSQLPKDRFSAERLKGVDSTLKIQPAKLEDSAVYLCASRIPGQRTSYNEQFFGPGTRLTVL.

This clone was counted once. V and J are TRBV5-6 and TRBJ2-1; 11 bases fit TRBD2. The CDR3 runs 16 residues. J gave up 5 bases and V 0 bases, and 4 bases lay outside the gene matches. Germline lookup yields CDR1 SGHDT and CDR2 YYEEEE. The CDR3 nucleotides are TGTGCCAGCAGCTTGGACGGACTAGCGGGTCACAATGAGCAGTTCTTC. Protein sequence: CASSLDGLAGHNEQFF.

This chain connects TRBV19 to TRBJ2-2; 7 bases agree with TRBD2. Trimming at V came to 7 bases and at J to 5 bases, leaving 19 bases not matched to a gene. CDR1 and CDR2 from the germline V gene are LNHDA and SQIVND (reference sequence). CDR3 size: 18 residues. The CDR3 spells CASTLRPLGGSLTGELFF. The CDR3 nucleotides read TGTGCCAGTACCCTTCGGCCCCTGGGCGGGAGTTTGACCGGGGAGCTGTTTTTT.

This rearrangement joins TRBV30 to TRBJ2-1; TRBD2 agrees at 9 bases. Germline V lookup: CDR1 GTSNPN, CDR2 SVGIG (reference sequence). The CDR3 has 13 residues. With 6 bases clipped from V and 5 bases from J, the junction kept 5 bases outside the gene matches. This CDR3 is CACRLADHNEQFF. CDR3 in DNA: TGTGCCTGCCGACTAGCGGACCACAATGAGCAGTTCTTC.

This clone turned up a few times. The chain recombines TRBV4-2 with TRBJ2-7; D may be TRBD2 (6 bases). CDR3 length: 15 residues. The germline V and J ends were trimmed by 3 bases and 2 bases, with 14 bases remaining between them. From germline, CDR1 is LGHNA and CDR2 YNFKEQ. The CDR3 sequence: CASSQAGTATYEQYF. As DNA, the CDR3 is TGTGCCAGCAGCCAGGCCGGGACTGCAACCTACGAGCAGTACTTC.

The chain joins TRBV29-1 to TRBJ2-1; 8 positions match TRBD2. The J segment lost 9 bases and the V segment lost 2 bases, leaving 6 bases of the junction unmatched. This CDR3 is 13 amino acids long. Germline lookup yields CDR1 SQVTM and CDR2 ANQGSEA. In nucleotides, the CDR3 is TGCAGCGTTGAAATGACAGCGGGAGTTGAGCAGTTCTTC. Translated, it gives CSVEMTAGVEQFF.

The genes are TRBV28 and TRBJ1-6, with D possibly matching TRBD1 (6 bases). V dropped 5 bases and J dropped 9 bases, with 17 bases sitting between them. Germline V CDR1 and CDR2: MDHEN, SYDVKM. This CDR3 contains 15 residues. CDR3 sequence: CASSQTGKWVSPLHF. The CDR3 nucleotides are TGTGCCAGCAGTCAAACAGGGAAATGGGTTTCACCCCTCCACTTT.

V gene TRBV6-2 or TRBV6-3 combines with J gene TRBJ2-7; 9 bases agree with TRBD1. V dropped 2 bases and J dropped 4; count of bases not matched to a gene: 6. The germline gives CDR1 MNHEY, CDR2 SVGEGT. This CDR3 is built from 15 residues. The CDR3 protein is CASSYRDRAPYEQYF. The CDR3 DNA is TGTGCCAGCAGTTACCGGGACAGGGCCCCTTACGAGCAGTACTTC.

This chain joins TRBV5-8 and TRBJ2-7; 8 bases agree with TRBD2. CDR1 and CDR2 (germline): SGHTS, YDEGEE. V lost 5 bases to trimming and J lost 3 bases; unmatched junction nucleotides: 4. The CDR3 is 13 amino acids. CDR3 amino acids: CASRRGVFYEQYF. CDR3 sequence (DNA): TGTGCCAGCAGGCGGGGGGTATTCTACGAGCAGTACTTC.

This clone was detected only once. The chain uses TRBV19 and TRBJ2-1; the D gene is possibly TRBD2 (6 bases). Germline V lookup: CDR1 LNHDA, CDR2 SQIVND (reference sequence). The CDR3 consists of 14 residues. Trimming removed 6 bases from V and 4 bases from J, with 13 bases in between. DNA for the CDR3: TGTGCCAGTAGGGAGGGTAGCGGATACAATGAGCAGTTCTTC. Residues: CASREGSGYNEQFF.

The J gene is TRBJ1-5, the V gene TRBV16, with D perhaps matching TRBD1 (6 bases). The CDR3 sequence is 14 residues long. V shed 4 bases and J shed 9 bases, with 16 bases lying between them. CDR1 and CDR2 (germline): KGHSY, FQNENV. CDR3 amino acids: CASSLRQAGWPQHF. CDR3 DNA sequence: TGTGCCAGCAGCCTCCGACAGGCCGGTTGGCCCCAGCATTTT.

The rearrangement links TRBV27 to TRBJ1-6, with 11 bases identical to TRBD1. CDR1 and CDR2 from the germline V gene are MNHEY and SMNVEV (reference sequence). The CDR3 consists of 15 residues. V was clipped by 5 bases and J by 6 bases; unmatched bases: 3. The CDR3 protein is CASSRGTGGNSPLHF. For the CDR3, the DNA is TGTGCCAGCAGTAGAGGGACAGGGGGTAATTCACCCCTCCACTTT.

The rearrangement links TRBV6-5 to TRBJ1-4; maybe TRBD1 (6 bases). There are 13 residues in the CDR3. Germline V lookup: CDR1 MNHEY, CDR2 SVGAGI. Trimming removed 3 bases from V and 6 bases from J, with 8 bases in between. As DNA, the CDR3 is TGTGCCAGCAGTTATGAGGGGGATGAAAAACTGTTTTTT. This codes for CASSYEGDEKLFF.

The rearrangement uses TRBV7-2 and TRBJ2-3; 7 bases line up with TRBD2. The V gene end was trimmed by 3 bases and the J gene end by 0 bases; junction bases not matched to a gene: 3. Germline-derived CDR1 and CDR2 are SGHTA and FQGNSA. This CDR3 comprises 15 residues. CDR3 region: CASSFSSGSTDTQYF. CDR3 nucleotides: TGTGCCAGCAGCTTCAGTAGCGGGAGCACAGATACGCAGTATTTT.

This chain joins TRBV30 and TRBJ2-5; 13 bases are shared with TRBD2. Germline values: CDR1 GTSNPN, CDR2 SVGIG (reference sequence). The V segment lost 2 bases and the J segment 3 bases; nucleotides outside the gene matches: 9. The CDR3 totals 17 residues. The CDR3: CAWSPPTGTSGKETQYF. The CDR3 region has the DNA TGTGCCTGGAGTCCTCCTACGGGGACTAGCGGGAAAGAGACCCAGTACTTC. Supplemented by reference TRBV30 and TRBJ2-5, the full variable domain reads SQTIHQWPATLVQPVGSPLSLECTVEGTSNPNLYWYRQAAGRGLQLLFYSVGIGQISSEVPQNLSASRPQDRQFILSSKKLLLSDSGFYLCAWSPPTGTSGKETQYFGPGTRLLVL.

This rearrangement joins TRBV6-5 to TRBJ2-2; no definite D call. The CDR3 loop spans 15 amino acids. CDR1 and CDR2 (germline): MNHEY, SVGAGI. V gave up 6 bases and J gave up 5 bases, with 16 bases separating them. The chain's CDR3 is CASRRSSLATGELFF. CDR3 DNA: TGTGCCAGCAGACGTTCGTCGTTGGCAACCGGGGAGCTGTTTTTT.

J is TRBJ1-2 and V is TRBV4-2; possible D gene TRBD1, 5 bases. Germline V CDR1 and CDR2: LGHNA, YNFKEQ. CDR3 length: 14 amino acids. V was pared by 3 bases and J by 5 bases, with 13 bases between. The CDR3 coding sequence is TGTGCCAGCAGCCAGGCAGGTGGGACTTATGGCTACACCTTC. Translated, it gives CASSQAGGTYGYTF.

This clone occurred once. The chain's CDR3 is CASRLSSSGGPSYNEQFF. The CDR3 DNA is TGTGCCAGCAGACTAAGTTCTAGCGGGGGGCCTTCCTACAATGAGCAGTTCTTC. The chain carries TRBV2 and TRBJ2-1; 11 nucleotides align to TRBD2. The trim removed 6 bases at V and 1 base at J, leaving 11 bases unmatched. This CDR3 is built from 18 residues. The germline CDR1 and CDR2 sequences are SNHLY and FYNNEI.

This clone occurred once. V usage is TRBV27 and J usage is TRBJ2-1; 14 positions agree with TRBD2. J was trimmed by 7 bases and V by 2 bases; bases with no gene match: 4. Germline CDR1 reads MNHEY; CDR2 reads SMNVEV (reference sequence). The CDR3 has 16 residues. CDR3 sequence (DNA): TGTGCCAGCAGTTTAGGGACTAGCGGGAGTTTTAATGAGCAGTTCTTC. Protein sequence: CASSLGTSGSFNEQFF.

The chain recombines TRBV7-2 with TRBJ2-3; the match to TRBD2 covers 9 bases. Trimming removed 1 base from V and 3 bases from J; junction bases left unmatched: 5. Germline V gives CDR1 SGHTA, CDR2 FQGNSA. CDR3 length equals 16 residues. CDR3 in amino acids: CASSLDVAGVTDTQYF. In nucleotides, the CDR3 is TGTGCCAGCAGCTTAGACGTAGCGGGGGTAACAGATACGCAGTATTTT.

V usage is TRBV27 and J usage is TRBJ1-1; 10 nucleotides align to TRBD1. There are 16 residues in the CDR3. The germline V gene encodes CDR1 MNHEY and CDR2 SMNVEV (reference sequence). V gave up 4 bases and J gave up 2 bases; unmatched junction bases: 7. Here the CDR3 DNA reads TGTGCCAGCAGTTCACCGGGACAGGGGAAAAACACTGAAGCTTTCTTT. It codes for CASSSPGQGKNTEAFF.

The chain carries TRBV3-1 (or the pseudogene TRBV3-2) and TRBJ2-4; TRBD2 might be the D (5 bases). The CDR3 contains 16 residues. Germline CDR1 is LGHDT and CDR2 is YNNKEL (reference sequence). Trimming took off 2 bases at V and 0 bases at J, with 11 bases between the two ends. Here the CDR3 reads CASSQRRGLAKNIQYF. CDR3 nucleotide sequence: TGTGCCAGCAGCCAAAGACGGGGTCTAGCCAAAAACATTCAGTACTTC.

This chain connects TRBV29-1 to TRBJ2-5; 10 bases fit TRBD2. CDR3 size: 13 residues. CDR1 and CDR2 from the germline V gene are SQVTM and ANQGSEA. After removal of 6 bases from V and 1 base from J, the junction contained 2 bases not matched to a gene. CDR3 loop: CSVRLAGQETQYF. CDR3 DNA sequence: TGCAGCGTCCGACTAGCGGGCCAAGAGACCCAGTACTTC.

V gene TRBV5-4 combines with J gene TRBJ1-5; 8 bases align to TRBD1. Germline-derived CDR1 and CDR2 are SGHNT and YYREEE (reference sequence). V lost 3 bases, J lost 3 bases, and 8 bases stayed unmatched. This CDR3 contains 16 residues. The CDR3 spells CASSWTGRGVNQPQHF. CDR3 coding DNA: TGTGCCAGCAGCTGGACAGGGAGGGGGGTCAATCAGCCCCAGCATTTT.

This clone was counted between two and nine times. V usage is TRBV7-9 and J usage is TRBJ2-1; a weak D match, TRBD2 (5 bases). V was pared by 3 bases and J by 0 bases, with 9 bases between. Germline CDR1 reads SEHNR; CDR2 reads FQNEAQ (reference sequence). The CDR3 has 15 amino acids. CDR3 sequence reads: CASSLRADSYNEQFF. The CDR3 region has the DNA TGTGCCAGCAGCTTGCGAGCGGACTCCTACAATGAGCAGTTCTTC.

The V gene is TRBV29-1, the J gene TRBJ2-1; maybe TRBD1 (5 bases). The germline gives CDR1 SQVTM, CDR2 ANQGSEA. With 8 bases removed from V and 6 bases from J, the gap between germline ends came to 14 bases. This CDR3 has 12 residues. The CDR3 DNA follows: TGCAGCACTGGGGCCTATGGCAATGAGCAGTTCTTC. This encodes CSTGAYGNEQFF.